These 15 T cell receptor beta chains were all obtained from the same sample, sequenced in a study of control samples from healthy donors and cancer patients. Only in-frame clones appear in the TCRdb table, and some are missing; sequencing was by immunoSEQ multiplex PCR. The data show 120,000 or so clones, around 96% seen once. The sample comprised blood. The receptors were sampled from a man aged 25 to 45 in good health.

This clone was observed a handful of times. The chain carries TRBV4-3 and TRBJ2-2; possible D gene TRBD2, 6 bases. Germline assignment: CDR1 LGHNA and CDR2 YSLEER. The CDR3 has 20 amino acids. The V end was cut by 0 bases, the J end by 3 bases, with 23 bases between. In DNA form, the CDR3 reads TGCGCCAGCAGCCAAGATCAGTCGCGGGGACGGGCGACGGACACCGGGGAGCTGTTTTTT. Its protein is CASSQDQSRGRATDTGELFF.

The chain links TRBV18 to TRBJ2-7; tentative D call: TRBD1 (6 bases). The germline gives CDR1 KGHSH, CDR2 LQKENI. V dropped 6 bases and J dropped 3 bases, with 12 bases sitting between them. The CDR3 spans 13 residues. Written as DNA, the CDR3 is TGTGCCAGCTCCTTCGACAGGAGCTACGAGCAGTACTTC. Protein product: CASSFDRSYEQYF.

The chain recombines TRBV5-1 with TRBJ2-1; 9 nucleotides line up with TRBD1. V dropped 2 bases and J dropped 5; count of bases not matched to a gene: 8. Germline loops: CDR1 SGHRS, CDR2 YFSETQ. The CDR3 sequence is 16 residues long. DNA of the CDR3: TGCGCCAGCAGCTTTTACAGGGGGCTCAACCACAATGAGCAGTTCTTC. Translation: CASSFYRGLNHNEQFF.

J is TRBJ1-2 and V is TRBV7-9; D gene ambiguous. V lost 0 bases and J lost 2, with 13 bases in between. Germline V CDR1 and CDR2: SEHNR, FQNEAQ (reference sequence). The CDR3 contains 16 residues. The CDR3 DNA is TGTGCCAGCAGCTTAGCGGCCCGGGAATGGAACTATGGCTACACCTTC. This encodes CASSLAAREWNYGYTF. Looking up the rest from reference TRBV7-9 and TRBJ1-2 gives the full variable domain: DTGVSQNPRHKITKRGQNVTFRCDPISEHNRLYWYRQTLGQGPEFLTYFQNEAQLEKSRLLSDRFSAERPKGSFSTLEIQRTEQGDSAMYLCASSLAAREWNYGYTFGSGTRLTVV.

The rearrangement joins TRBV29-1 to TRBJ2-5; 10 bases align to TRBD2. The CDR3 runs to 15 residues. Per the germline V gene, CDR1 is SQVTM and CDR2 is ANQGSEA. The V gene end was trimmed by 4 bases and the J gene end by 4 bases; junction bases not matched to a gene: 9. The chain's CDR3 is CSVGSSGGWGETQYF. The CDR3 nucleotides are TGCAGCGTTGGGTCTAGCGGGGGCTGGGGAGAGACCCAGTACTTC.

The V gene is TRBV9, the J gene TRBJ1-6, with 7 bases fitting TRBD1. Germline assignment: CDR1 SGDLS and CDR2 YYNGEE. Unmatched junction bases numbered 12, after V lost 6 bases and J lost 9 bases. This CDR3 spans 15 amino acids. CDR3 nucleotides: TGTGCCAGCACCGCAGGGGGATCACTCAGTTCACCCCTCCACTTT. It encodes CASTAGGSLSSPLHF. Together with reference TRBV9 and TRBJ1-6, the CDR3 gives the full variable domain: DSGVTQTPKHLITATGQRVTLRCSPRSGDLSVYWYQQSLDQGLQFLIQYYNGEERAKGNILERFSAQQFPDLHSELNLSSLELGDSALYFCASTAGGSLSSPLHFGNGTRLTVT.

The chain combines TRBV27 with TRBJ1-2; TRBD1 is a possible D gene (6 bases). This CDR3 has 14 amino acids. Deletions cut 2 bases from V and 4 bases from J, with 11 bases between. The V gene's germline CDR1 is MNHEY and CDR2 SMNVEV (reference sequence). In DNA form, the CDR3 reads TGTGCCAGCAGTTTAGGGGGGCCAGGCTATGGCTACACCTTC. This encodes CASSLGGPGYGYTF.

The CDR3 region has the DNA TGTGCCAGCAGGCTACAGGGACAGCAGCCCCAGCATTTT. Encoded protein: CASRLQGQQPQHF. The genes are TRBV2 and TRBJ1-5, with TRBD1 identical over 7 bases. CDR3 length: 13 residues. Trimming took 6 bases from V and 7 from J; bases not matched to a gene: 6. Germline CDR1 and CDR2: SNHLY and FYNNEI.

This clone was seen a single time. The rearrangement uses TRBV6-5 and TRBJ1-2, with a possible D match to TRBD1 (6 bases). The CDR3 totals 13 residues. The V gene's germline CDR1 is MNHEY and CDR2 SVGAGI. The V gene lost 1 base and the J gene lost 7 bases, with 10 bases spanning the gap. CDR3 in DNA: TGTGCCAGCAGTTACTGGGGGGCGAGTGGCTACACCTTC. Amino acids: CASSYWGASGYTF.

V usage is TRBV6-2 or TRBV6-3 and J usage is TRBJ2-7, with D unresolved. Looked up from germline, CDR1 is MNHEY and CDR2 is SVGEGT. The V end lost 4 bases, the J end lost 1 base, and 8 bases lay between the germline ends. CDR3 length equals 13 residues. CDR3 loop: CASSLGRSYEQYF. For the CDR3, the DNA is TGTGCCAGCAGTTTAGGCAGATCCTACGAGCAGTACTTC.

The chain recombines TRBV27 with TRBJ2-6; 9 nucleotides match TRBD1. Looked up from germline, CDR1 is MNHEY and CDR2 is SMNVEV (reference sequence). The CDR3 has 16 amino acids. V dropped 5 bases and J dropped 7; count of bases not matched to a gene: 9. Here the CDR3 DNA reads TGTGCCAGCAGTCCCCTGGGACAGGGAGTAGCCAACGTCCTGACTTTC. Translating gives CASSPLGQGVANVLTF.

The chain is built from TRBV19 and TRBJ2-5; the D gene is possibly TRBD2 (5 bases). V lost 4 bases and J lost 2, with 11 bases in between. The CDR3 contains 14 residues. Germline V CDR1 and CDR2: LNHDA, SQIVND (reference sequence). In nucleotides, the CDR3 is TGTGCCAGTAGTACCGGACTTCGTCAAGAGACCCAGTACTTC. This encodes CASSTGLRQETQYF.

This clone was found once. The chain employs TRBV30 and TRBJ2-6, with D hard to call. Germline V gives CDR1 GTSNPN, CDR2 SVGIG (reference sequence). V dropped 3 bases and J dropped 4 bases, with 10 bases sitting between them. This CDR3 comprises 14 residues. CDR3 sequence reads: CAWSLRSGANVLTF. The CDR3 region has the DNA TGTGCCTGGAGCCTGAGATCCGGGGCCAACGTCCTGACTTTC.

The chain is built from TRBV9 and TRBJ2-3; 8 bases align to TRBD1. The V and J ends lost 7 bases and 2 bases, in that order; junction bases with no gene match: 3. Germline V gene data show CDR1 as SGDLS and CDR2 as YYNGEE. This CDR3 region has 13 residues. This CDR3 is CASQDRDTDTQYF. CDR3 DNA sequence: TGTGCCAGCCAGGACAGGGACACAGATACGCAGTATTTT.

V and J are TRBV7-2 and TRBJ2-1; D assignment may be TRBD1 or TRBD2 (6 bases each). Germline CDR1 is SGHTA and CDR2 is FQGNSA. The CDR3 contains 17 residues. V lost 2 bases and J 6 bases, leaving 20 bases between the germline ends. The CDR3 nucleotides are TGTGCCAGCAGCTTACTTCTAGCGTGGGGGCTTCCCAATGAGCAGTTCTTC. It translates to CASSLLLAWGLPNEQFF.